This TCR beta chain originates from a study of cytomegalovirus exposure and HLA in healthy donors (dated by TCRdb to 2015 to 2018). As for the study more broadly: The 500 to 800 repertoires of the first cohort and the 95 to 150 validation repertoires were produced on the same platform, according to a later analysis. The aim of the study was to test whether cataloging public T cell receptors could identify signatures of past pathogen exposure. In addition to the first cohort of about 650 subjects, a separate validation cohort of 120 different subjects was used. To predict cytomegalovirus infection status, the study brought together high-throughput TCR immunosequencing, statistical association of individual TCRs with disease status, and machine learning. Overall study results and their limits: In vitro tests confirmed that three of the cytomegalovirus-associated TCR beta chains recognize cytomegalovirus antigens. A later analysis had no HLA typing for the validation cohort, so co-occurrence there was scored across all 130 or so repertoires. While some public TCRs were present in many individuals, most TCR sequences turned up only very rarely across donors. According to the authors, the approach could potentially be generalized to other disease states and immunological phenotypes. Subsequent analysis determined that TCRs grouped into clusters in the first cohort also showed a tendency toward co-occurrence across the 90 to 150 validation repertoires, and approximately 93% of cluster scores exceeded 0. The classifier was reported to diagnose cytomegalovirus status with high specificity and sensitivity in both the original and validation cohorts. In the study, some 160 TCR beta chains were listed as associated with cytomegalovirus.

For this clone: Its antigen is currently not known. No much larger clone is present one base from it, and per-base qualities are unavailable.

Compared with germline, V lacks 6 bases and J lacks 6 bases; bases without a gene match: 6. Counted from cysteine to phenylalanine, this CDR3 has 14 amino acids. CDR3 DNA only is kept here, 42 bases in frame from base 1. CDR1 is given as MGHDK and CDR2 as SYGVNS, both from the germline V gene. The library relied on the immunoSEQ multiplex PCR assay. In the paper's pipeline: To diagnose cytomegalovirus status from the catalog of TCR beta chain sequences, a statistical classification framework was built. TCRdb's version of the immuneACCESS table is confined to in-frame rearrangements and falls short of the full clone set. An unresolved V gene accounts for under half of the shortfall where checked; the remainder is of unknown origin. The V and J calls and clone size are taken from that table; D and trimming were inferred from the DNA. The sample has approximately 82,000 clones on record, approximately 95% of them singletons. Together, the top ten hold roughly 0.75% of the sample.

The donors were included in the validation cohort of some 110 subjects, a group kept apart from the roughly 730-subject first cohort. The receptor was isolated from a woman younger than 30 in good health and CMV-seronegative. The specimen sequenced was PBMCs. The chain links TRBV25-1 with TRBJ2-7; TRBD2 aligns with 12 central bases. The sequence in DNA is TGTGCCAGCAGGGGTACTAGCGGGAGGTTCGAGCAGTACTTC. Its protein reads: CASRGTSGRFEQYF.